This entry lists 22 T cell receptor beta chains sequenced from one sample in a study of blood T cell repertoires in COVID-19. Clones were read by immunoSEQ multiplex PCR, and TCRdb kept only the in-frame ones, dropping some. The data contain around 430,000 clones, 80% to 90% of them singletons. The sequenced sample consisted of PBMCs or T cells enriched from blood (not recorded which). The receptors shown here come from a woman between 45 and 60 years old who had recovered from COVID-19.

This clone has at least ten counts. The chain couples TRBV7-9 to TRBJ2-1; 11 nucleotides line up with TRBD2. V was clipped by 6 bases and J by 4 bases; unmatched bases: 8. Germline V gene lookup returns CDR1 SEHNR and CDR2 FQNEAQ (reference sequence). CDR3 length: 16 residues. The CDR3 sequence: CASRPTLAGGYNEQFF. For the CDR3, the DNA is TGTGCCAGCAGGCCTACCCTAGCGGGGGGATACAATGAGCAGTTCTTC.

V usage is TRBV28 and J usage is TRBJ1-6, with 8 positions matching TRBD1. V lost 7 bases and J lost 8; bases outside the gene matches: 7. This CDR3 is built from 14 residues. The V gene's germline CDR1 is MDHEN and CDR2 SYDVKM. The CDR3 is CASTQDRDYSPLHF. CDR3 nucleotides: TGTGCCAGCACCCAGGACAGGGACTATTCACCCCTCCACTTT.

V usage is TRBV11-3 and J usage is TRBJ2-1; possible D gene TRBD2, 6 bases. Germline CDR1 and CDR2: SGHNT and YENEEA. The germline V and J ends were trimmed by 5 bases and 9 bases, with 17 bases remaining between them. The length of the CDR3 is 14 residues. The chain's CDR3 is CASSPNLLATEQFF. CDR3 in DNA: TGTGCCAGCAGCCCAAACCTCCTAGCGACTGAGCAGTTCTTC.

This CDR3 is CASSLGLDRVNSPLHF. As DNA, the CDR3 is TGTGCCAGCAGTTTGGGATTGGACAGGGTTAATTCACCCCTCCACTTT. V usage is TRBV28 and J usage is TRBJ1-6, with 8 bases matching TRBD1. Germline trimming cut 3 bases from V and 6 bases from J; bases unmatched to any gene: 7. Germline loops: CDR1 MDHEN, CDR2 SYDVKM. The CDR3 covers 16 residues.

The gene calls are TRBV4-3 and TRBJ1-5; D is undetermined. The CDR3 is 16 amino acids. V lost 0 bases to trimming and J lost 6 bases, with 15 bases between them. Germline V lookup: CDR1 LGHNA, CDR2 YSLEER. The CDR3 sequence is CASSQDFDAGSQPQHF. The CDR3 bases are TGCGCCAGCAGCCAAGATTTCGACGCGGGTAGTCAGCCCCAGCATTTT.

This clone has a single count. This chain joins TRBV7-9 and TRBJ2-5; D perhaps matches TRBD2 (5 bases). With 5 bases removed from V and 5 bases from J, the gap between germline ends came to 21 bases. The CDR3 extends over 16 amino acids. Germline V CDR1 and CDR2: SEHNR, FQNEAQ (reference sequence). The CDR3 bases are TGTGCCAGCAGCCGAACCTCTGACTACCTTGGTGAGACCCAGTACTTC. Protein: CASSRTSDYLGETQYF.

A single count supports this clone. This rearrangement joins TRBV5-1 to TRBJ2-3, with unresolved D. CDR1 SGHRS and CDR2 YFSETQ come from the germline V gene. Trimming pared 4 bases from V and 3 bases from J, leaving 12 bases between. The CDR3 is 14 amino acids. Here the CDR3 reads CASSIRPGTDTQYF. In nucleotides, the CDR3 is TGCGCCAGCAGCATAAGACCAGGTACAGATACGCAGTATTTT.

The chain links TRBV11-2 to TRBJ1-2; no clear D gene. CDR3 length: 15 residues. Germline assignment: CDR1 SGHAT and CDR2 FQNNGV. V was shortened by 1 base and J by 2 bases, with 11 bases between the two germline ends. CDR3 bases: TGTGCCAGCAGCTTAGGTTATCAGAACAACTATGGCTACACCTTC. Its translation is CASSLGYQNNYGYTF.

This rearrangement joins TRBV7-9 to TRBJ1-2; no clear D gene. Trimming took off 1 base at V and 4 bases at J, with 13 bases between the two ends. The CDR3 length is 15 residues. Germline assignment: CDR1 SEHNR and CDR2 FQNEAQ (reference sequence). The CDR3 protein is CASSLVYVDSYGYTF. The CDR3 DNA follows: TGTGCCAGCAGCTTAGTTTACGTGGACTCCTATGGCTACACCTTC.

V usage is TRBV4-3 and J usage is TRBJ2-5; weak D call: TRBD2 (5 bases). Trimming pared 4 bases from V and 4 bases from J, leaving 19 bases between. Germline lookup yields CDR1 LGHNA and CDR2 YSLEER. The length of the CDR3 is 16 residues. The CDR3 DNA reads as TGCGCCAGCAGCCTTGAACGGCGCAGCGGAGGAGAGACCCAGTACTTC. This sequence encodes CASSLERRSGGETQYF.

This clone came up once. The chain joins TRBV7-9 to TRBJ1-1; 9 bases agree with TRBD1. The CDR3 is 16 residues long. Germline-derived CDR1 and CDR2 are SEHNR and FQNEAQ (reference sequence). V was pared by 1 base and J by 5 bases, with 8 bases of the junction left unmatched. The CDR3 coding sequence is TGTGCCAGCAGCTTAGATAGGGGACAGGGTAAGACTGAAGCTTTCTTT. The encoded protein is CASSLDRGQGKTEAFF.

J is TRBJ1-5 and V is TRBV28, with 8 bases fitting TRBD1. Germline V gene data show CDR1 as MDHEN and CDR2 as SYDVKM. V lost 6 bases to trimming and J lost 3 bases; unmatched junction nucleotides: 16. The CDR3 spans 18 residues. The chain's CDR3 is CASSLRQGPTPINQPQHF. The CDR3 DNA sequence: TGTGCCAGCAGCCTAAGACAGGGGCCCACTCCTATCAATCAGCCCCAGCATTTT.

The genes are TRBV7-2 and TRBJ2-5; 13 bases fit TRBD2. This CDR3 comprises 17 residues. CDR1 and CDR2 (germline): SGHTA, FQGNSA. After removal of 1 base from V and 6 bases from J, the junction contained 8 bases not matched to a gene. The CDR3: CASSLVPLAGGPQTQYF. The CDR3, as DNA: TGTGCCAGCAGCTTAGTACCACTAGCGGGGGGGCCGCAGACCCAGTACTTC.

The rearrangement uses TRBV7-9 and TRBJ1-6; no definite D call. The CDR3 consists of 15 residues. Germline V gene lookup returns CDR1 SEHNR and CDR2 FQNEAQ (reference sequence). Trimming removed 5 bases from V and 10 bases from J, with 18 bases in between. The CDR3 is CASSLGGDPWSPLHF. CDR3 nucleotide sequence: TGTGCCAGCAGCCTTGGAGGCGACCCCTGGTCACCCCTCCACTTT.

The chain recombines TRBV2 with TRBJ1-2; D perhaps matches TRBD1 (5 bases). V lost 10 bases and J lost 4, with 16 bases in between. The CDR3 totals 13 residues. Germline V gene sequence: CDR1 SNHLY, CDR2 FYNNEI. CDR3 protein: CATTLRASYGYTF. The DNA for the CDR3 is TGTGCCACTACCCTCAGGGCCAGCTATGGCTACACCTTC.

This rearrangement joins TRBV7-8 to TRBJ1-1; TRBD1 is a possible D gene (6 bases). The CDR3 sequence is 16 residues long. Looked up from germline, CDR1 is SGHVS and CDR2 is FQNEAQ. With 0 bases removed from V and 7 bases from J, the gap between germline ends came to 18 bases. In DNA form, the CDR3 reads TGTGCCAGCAGCTTAGCGCTGGTGGGGGGGGCGGGTGAAGCTTTCTTT. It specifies CASSLALVGGAGEAFF.

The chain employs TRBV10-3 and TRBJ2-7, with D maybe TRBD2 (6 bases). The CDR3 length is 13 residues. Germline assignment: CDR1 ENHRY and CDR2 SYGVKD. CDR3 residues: CASGGESSYEQYF. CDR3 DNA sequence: TGTGCTTCGGGCGGGGAGTCCTCCTACGAGCAGTACTTC.

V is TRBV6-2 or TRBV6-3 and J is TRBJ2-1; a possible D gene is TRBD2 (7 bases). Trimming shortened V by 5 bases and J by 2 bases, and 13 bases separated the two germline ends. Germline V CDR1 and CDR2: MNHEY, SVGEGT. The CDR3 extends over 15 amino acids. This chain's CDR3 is CASSRPGGPYNEQFF. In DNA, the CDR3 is TGTGCCAGCAGTCGACCCGGGGGGCCCTACAATGAGCAGTTCTTC.

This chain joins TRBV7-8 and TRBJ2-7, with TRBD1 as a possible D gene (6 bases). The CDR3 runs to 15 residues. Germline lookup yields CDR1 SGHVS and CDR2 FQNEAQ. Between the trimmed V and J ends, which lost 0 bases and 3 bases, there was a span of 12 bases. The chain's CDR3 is CASSLAYTGIYEQYF. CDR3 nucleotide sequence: TGTGCCAGCAGCTTAGCCTATACAGGGATCTACGAGCAGTACTTC. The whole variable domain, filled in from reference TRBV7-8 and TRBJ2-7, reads GAGVSQSPRYKVAKRGQDVALRCDPISGHVSLFWYQQALGQGPEFLTYFQNEAQLDKSGLPSDRFFAERPEGSVSTLKIQRTQQEDSAVYLCASSLAYTGIYEQYFGPGTRLTVT.

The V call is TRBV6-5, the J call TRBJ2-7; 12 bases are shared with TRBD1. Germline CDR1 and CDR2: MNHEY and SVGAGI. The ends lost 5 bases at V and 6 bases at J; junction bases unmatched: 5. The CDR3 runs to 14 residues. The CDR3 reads CASSPGQGAGEQYF. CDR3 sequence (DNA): TGTGCCAGCAGTCCGGGACAGGGGGCCGGCGAGCAGTACTTC.

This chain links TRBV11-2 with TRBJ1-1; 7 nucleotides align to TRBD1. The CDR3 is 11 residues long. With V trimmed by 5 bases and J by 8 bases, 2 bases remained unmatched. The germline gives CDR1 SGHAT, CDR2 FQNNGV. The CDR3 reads CASSRQGEAFF. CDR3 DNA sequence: TGTGCCAGCAGCAGACAGGGAGAAGCTTTCTTT.

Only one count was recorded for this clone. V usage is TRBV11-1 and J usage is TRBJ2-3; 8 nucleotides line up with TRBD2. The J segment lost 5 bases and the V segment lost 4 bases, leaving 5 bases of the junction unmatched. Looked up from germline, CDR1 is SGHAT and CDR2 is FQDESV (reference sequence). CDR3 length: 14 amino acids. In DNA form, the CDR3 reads TGTGCCAGCAGCTGGGGGACTAGGGGAGATACGCAGTATTTT. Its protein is CASSWGTRGDTQYF.